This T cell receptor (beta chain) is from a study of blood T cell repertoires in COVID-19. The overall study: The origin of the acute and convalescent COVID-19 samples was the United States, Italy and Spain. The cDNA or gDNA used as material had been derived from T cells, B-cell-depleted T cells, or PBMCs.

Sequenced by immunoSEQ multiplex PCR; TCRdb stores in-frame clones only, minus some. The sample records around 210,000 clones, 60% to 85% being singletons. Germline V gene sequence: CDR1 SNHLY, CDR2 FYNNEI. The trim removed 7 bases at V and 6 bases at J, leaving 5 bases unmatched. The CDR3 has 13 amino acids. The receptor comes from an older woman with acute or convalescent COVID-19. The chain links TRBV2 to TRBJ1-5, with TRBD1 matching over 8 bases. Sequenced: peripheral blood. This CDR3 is CASIGQGGQPQHF. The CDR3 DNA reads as TGTGCCAGCATTGGACAGGGTGGTCAGCCCCAGCATTTT.